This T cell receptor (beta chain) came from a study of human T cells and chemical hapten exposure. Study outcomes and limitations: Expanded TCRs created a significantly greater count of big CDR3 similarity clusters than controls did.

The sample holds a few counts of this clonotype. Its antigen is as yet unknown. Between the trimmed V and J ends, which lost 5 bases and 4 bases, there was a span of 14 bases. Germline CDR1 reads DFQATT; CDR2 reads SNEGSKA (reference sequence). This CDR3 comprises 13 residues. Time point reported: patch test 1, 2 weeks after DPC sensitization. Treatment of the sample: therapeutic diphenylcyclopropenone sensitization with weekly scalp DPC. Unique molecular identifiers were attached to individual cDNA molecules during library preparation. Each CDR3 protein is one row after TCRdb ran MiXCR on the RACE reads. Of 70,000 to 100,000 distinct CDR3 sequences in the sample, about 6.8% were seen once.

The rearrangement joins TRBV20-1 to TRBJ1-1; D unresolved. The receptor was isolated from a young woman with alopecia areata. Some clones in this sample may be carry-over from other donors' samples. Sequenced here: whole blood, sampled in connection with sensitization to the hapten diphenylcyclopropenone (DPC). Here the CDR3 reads CSAPADSPTEAFF. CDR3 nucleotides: TGCAGTGCTCCCGCCGACTCCCCCACTGAAGCTTTCTTT.